These T cell receptor beta chains were read from a single sample in a study of T-cell memory formation after mild COVID-19. TCRdb re-called the 5' RACE reads through MiXCR, storing one row per CDR3 protein. The sample carries under 450,000 distinct CDR3 sequences, less than 25% recorded once. The sequencing sample was made of PBMCs or a T cell subset sorted from them (not recorded which). The receptors derive from an adult woman who had mild COVID-19 (a few samples of this study predate the infection). Cell type and time point are not known. Each CDR3 is given with its conserved first and last residue. The order of the fields is clone size, V gene, J gene, D gene, CDR3 protein, CDR3 DNA. D genes are given only for firm matches. Size values are once, few and many counts, or a class for expanded clones, and some rows have none.

>.|TRBV5-1|TRBJ2-7|.
CASKQGTYEQYF
TGCGCCAGCAAGCAGGGTACCTACGAGCAGTACTTC
>few|TRBV2|TRBJ2-3|TRBD2
CASSESPSGGVTDTQYF
TGTGCCAGCAGTGAATCCCCCAGCGGGGGGGTAACAGATACGCAGTATTTT
>.|TRBV29-1|TRBJ2-7|.
CSVEDTTGYEQYF
TGCAGCGTGGAGGACACGACGGGCTACGAGCAGTACTTC
>many|TRBV25-1|TRBJ2-1|TRBD1
CASSDPTGGSYNEQFF
TGTGCCAGCAGTGACCCGACAGGGGGCTCCTACAATGAGCAGTTCTTC
>.|TRBV15|TRBJ2-1|.
CATSSRGSSYNEQFF
TGTGCCACCAGCAGTAGAGGAAGCTCCTACAATGAGCAGTTCTTC
>few|TRBV15|TRBJ2-2|.
CATSREGSSNTGELFF
TGTGCCACCAGCAGAGAGGGCAGCTCGAACACCGGGGAGCTGTTTTTT
>.|TRBV29-1|TRBJ2-1|TRBD1
CSVVWDSQNEQFF
TGCAGCGTTGTCTGGGACAGTCAAAATGAGCAGTTCTTC
>once|TRBV6-2/TRBV6-3|TRBJ2-7|.
CASSSRRDGSYEQYF
TGTGCCAGCAGTTCGAGGCGGGACGGAAGCTACGAGCAGTACTTC
>.|TRBV5-1|TRBJ2-3|TRBD2
CASSYTSGSSTDTQYF
TGCGCCAGCAGCTATACTAGCGGGAGTAGCACAGATACGCAGTATTTT
>few|TRBV29-1|TRBJ1-5|TRBD1
CSVAGQGASNQPQHF
TGCAGCGTTGCAGGACAGGGGGCAAGCAATCAGCCCCAGCATTTT
>.|TRBV4-3|TRBJ2-3|.
CASSQGTAASTDTQYF
TGCGCCAGCAGCCAAGGGACAGCCGCAAGCACAGATACGCAGTATTTT
>many|TRBV6-2/TRBV6-3|TRBJ2-7|.
CASSYSSDSYEQYF
TGTGCCAGCAGTTACTCGAGTGACTCCTACGAGCAGTACTTC
>few|TRBV25-1|TRBJ2-7|TRBD1
CASRGGQAASYEQYF
TGTGCCAGCAGAGGCGGACAGGCCGCCTCCTACGAGCAGTACTTC
>few|TRBV11-2|TRBJ2-1|TRBD2
CASRSVRGTYNEQFF
TGTGCCAGCCGTAGCGTGCGGGGGACCTACAATGAGCAGTTCTTC
>.|TRBV2|TRBJ2-7|TRBD2
CASSEASGGSSYEQYF
TGTGCCAGCAGTGAGGCTAGCGGGGGCAGCTCCTACGAGCAGTACTTC
>few|TRBV6-4|TRBJ2-1|.
CASSPGTIGGYTYNEQFF
TGTGCCAGCAGCCCCGGGACTATCGGGGGCTATACCTACAATGAGCAGTTCTTC
>.|TRBV19|TRBJ2-1|.
CASTWAGRNEQFF
TGTGCCAGTACTTGGGCAGGGAGGAATGAGCAGTTCTTC
>.|TRBV7-6|TRBJ2-1|TRBD2
CASSWTSGAGVNEQFF
TGTGCCAGCAGCTGGACTAGCGGGGCAGGAGTCAATGAGCAGTTCTTC
>few|TRBV10-3|TRBJ2-3|TRBD1
CAISDPTGDSTDTQYF
TGTGCCATCAGTGACCCTACAGGGGACAGCACAGATACGCAGTATTTT
>few|TRBV5-5|TRBJ2-3|TRBD2
CASSSDPLAGGHGDTQYF
TGTGCCAGCAGCTCGGATCCCCTAGCGGGGGGGCATGGAGATACGCAGTATTTT
>.|TRBV7-8|TRBJ2-5|.
CASSFDPDERRRQETQYF
TGTGCCAGCAGCTTTGATCCTGATGAGCGGCGCCGCCAAGAGACCCAGTACTTC
>few|TRBV12-3/TRBV12-4|TRBJ2-7|.
CASSDIRDTMYYEQYF
TGTGCCAGCAGCGACATCCGGGACACCATGTACTACGAGCAGTACTTC
>.|TRBV29-1|TRBJ1-2|TRBD1
CSVPGQGVHGYTF
TGCAGCGTCCCGGGACAGGGGGTTCATGGCTACACCTTC
>.|TRBV24-1|TRBJ2-1|TRBD1
CATSDPGTGRSDEQFF
TGTGCCACCAGTGACCCCGGGACAGGGAGGTCCGATGAGCAGTTCTTC
>few|TRBV23-1|TRBJ2-3|TRBD2
CASSQRIAGVTTDTQYF
TGCGCCAGCAGTCAGCGAATAGCGGGGGTAACCACAGATACGCAGTATTTT
>few|TRBV6-5|TRBJ2-1|.
CASSYFSYTDNEQFF
TGTGCCAGCAGTTACTTCTCCTACACCGACAATGAGCAGTTCTTC
>.|TRBV5-8|TRBJ2-7|TRBD1
CASSLSRTGYEQYF
TGTGCCAGCAGCTTGTCCCGGACAGGATACGAGCAGTACTTC
>few|TRBV5-5|TRBJ2-1|TRBD2
CASSLLAGANNEQFF
TGTGCCAGCAGCTTACTAGCGGGGGCTAACAATGAGCAGTTCTTC
>.|TRBV7-8|TRBJ2-7|.
CASSLAFAYEQYF
TGTGCCAGCAGCTTAGCATTTGCTTACGAGCAGTACTTC
>few|TRBV5-1|TRBJ2-7|.
CASSFQGTVSYEQYF
TGCGCCAGCAGCTTTCAGGGGACCGTCTCCTACGAGCAGTACTTC
>few|TRBV24-1|TRBJ2-1|TRBD1
CATRGQGGYNEQFF
TGTGCCACCAGAGGACAGGGAGGCTACAATGAGCAGTTCTTC
>few|TRBV7-2|TRBJ2-3|.
CASSLGSSDPSDTQYF
TGTGCCAGCAGCTTAGGTTCTAGCGACCCATCGGATACGCAGTATTTT
>.|TRBV2|TRBJ1-5|.
CASRPNFNQPQHF
TGTGCCAGCAGGCCGAACTTCAATCAGCCCCAGCATTTT
>.|TRBV6-5|TRBJ2-7|TRBD1
CASSEGPDRALMVVYYEQYF
TGTGCCAGCAGTGAGGGACCGGACAGGGCATTAATGGTGGTTTACTACGAGCAGTACTTC
>few|TRBV14|TRBJ2-7|TRBD2
CASSQEPSGSLSYEQYF
TGTGCCAGCAGCCAAGAACCTAGCGGGAGCCTGTCCTACGAGCAGTACTTC
>.|TRBV15|TRBJ2-2|.
CATSRDGTGTTGELFF
TGTGCCACCAGCAGAGATGGAACAGGGACAACCGGGGAGCTGTTTTTT
>.|TRBV10-3|TRBJ2-6|.
CAISEPTSSGANVLTF
TGTGCCATCAGTGAGCCTACCAGCTCTGGGGCCAACGTCCTGACTTTC
>.|TRBV12-3/TRBV12-4|TRBJ2-5|TRBD2
CASRAAGGLQGAQYF
TGTGCCAGCAGGGCAGCGGGGGGGCTCCAAGGGGCCCAGTACTTC
>.|TRBV12-3/TRBV12-4|TRBJ1-1|.
CASTIRPGLNTEAFF
TGTGCCAGCACTATTCGGCCGGGGTTGAACACTGAAGCTTTCTTT
>.|TRBV4-3|TRBJ2-1|.
CASSQDLGANEQFF
TGCGCCAGCAGCCAAGATTTGGGGGCGAATGAGCAGTTCTTC
>few|TRBV20-1|TRBJ2-3|TRBD2
CSARDPRGLAGDYRTDTQYF
TGCAGTGCTAGAGACCCCAGAGGACTAGCGGGGGATTACCGCACAGATACGCAGTATTTT
>.|TRBV29-1|TRBJ2-1|TRBD2
CSVVGSGSKWDEQFF
TGCAGCGTTGTCGGTAGCGGGAGTAAATGGGATGAGCAGTTCTTC